The 21 T cell receptor beta chains reported below all come from one sample, sequenced in a study of Ad26.COV2.S vaccination and SARS-CoV-2 variants. Treatment specified: over 15 received Ad26.COV2.S at low or high dose, single or two shots; 5 received placebo; per-sample allocation not given. Sampling occurred on day 63 after the first vaccine or placebo injection. The data were produced by immunoSEQ multiplex PCR, yet TCRdb's version contains in-frame clones alone and is incomplete. The sample records about 680,000 clones, 80% to 90% being singletons. Material: peripheral blood, obtained in a trial of Ad26.COV2.S vaccine versus placebo. Receptor source: a person aged 18-65 years who received the Ad26.COV2.S COVID-19 vaccine or a placebo.

The chain uses TRBV6-6 and TRBJ1-4; TRBD1 matches 10 bases. The CDR3 sequence is 15 residues long. The V and J ends lost 7 bases and 7 bases, in that order; junction bases with no gene match: 9. Per the germline V gene, CDR1 is MNHNY and CDR2 is SVGAGI (reference sequence). CDR3 sequence: CASIYGGTGAEKLFF. DNA for the CDR3: TGTGCCAGCATCTACGGGGGGACAGGGGCTGAAAAACTGTTTTTT.

The genes are TRBV15 and TRBJ1-1; D possibly corresponds to TRBD1 (5 bases). Germline values: CDR1 LNHNV, CDR2 YYDKDF (reference sequence). This CDR3 is 14 amino acids long. Deletions cut 5 bases from V and 4 bases from J, with 14 bases between. The DNA of the CDR3 is TGTGCCACCAGCCCCCAGGGTGTTGGCACTGAAGCTTTCTTT. Protein: CATSPQGVGTEAFF.

This chain links TRBV3-1 (or the pseudogene TRBV3-2) with TRBJ2-7; D tentatively fits TRBD1 or TRBD2 (6 bases each). In germline, CDR1 is LGHDT, CDR2 YNNKEL (reference sequence). This CDR3 contains 15 residues. V lost 5 bases and J 0 bases, leaving 14 bases between the germline ends. In DNA form, the CDR3 reads TGTGCCAGCAGCATTTGGGGGGCCCCCTCCTACGAGCAGTACTTC. Protein product: CASSIWGAPSYEQYF.

The V and J genes are TRBV19 and TRBJ2-7, with 12 nucleotides matching TRBD2. V shed 3 bases, J shed 2 bases, and the junction held 2 bases outside the gene matches. This CDR3 spans 15 amino acids. The V gene's germline CDR1 is LNHDA and CDR2 SQIVND (reference sequence). CDR3 nucleotide sequence: TGTGCCAGTAGTATTCTAGCGGGGGGGCCCTACGAGCAGTACTTC. This sequence encodes CASSILAGGPYEQYF.

The chain employs TRBV4-3 and TRBJ2-1; TRBD2 aligns across 9 bases. Germline lookup yields CDR1 LGHNA and CDR2 YSLEER. The CDR3 extends over 18 amino acids. The V segment lost 0 bases and the J segment 2 bases; nucleotides outside the gene matches: 8. The CDR3 sequence is CASSQELRGGWPYNEQFF. CDR3 nucleotides: TGCGCCAGCAGCCAAGAATTGCGGGGGGGCTGGCCCTACAATGAGCAGTTCTTC.

The rearrangement uses TRBV15 and TRBJ1-2; 11 nucleotides line up with TRBD1. The germline V gene encodes CDR1 LNHNV and CDR2 YYDKDF (reference sequence). The CDR3 sequence is 14 residues long. Germline trimming cut 5 bases from V and 8 bases from J; bases unmatched to any gene: 7. CDR3: CATSDRDRGTGYTF. The CDR3 DNA reads as TGTGCCACCAGCGACCGGGACAGGGGGACGGGCTACACCTTC.

V and J are TRBV10-3 and TRBJ1-6; a weak D match, TRBD1 (6 bases). Trimming pared 10 bases from V and 5 bases from J, leaving 12 bases between. Germline values: CDR1 ENHRY, CDR2 SYGVKD. The CDR3 has 13 residues. CDR3 sequence: CATGDTNNSPLHF. CDR3 nucleotides: TGTGCCACCGGGGACACCAATAATTCACCCCTCCACTTT.

V usage is TRBV25-1 and J usage is TRBJ2-7; TRBD1 matches at 8 bases. The CDR3 is 14 amino acids. Germline V lookup: CDR1 MGHDK, CDR2 SYGVNS. The ends lost 6 bases at V and 0 bases at J; junction bases unmatched: 4. The CDR3 DNA reads TGTGCCAGCAGACAGGGGGGCCGCTCCTACGAGCAGTACTTC. It translates to CASRQGGRSYEQYF.

This chain links TRBV19 with TRBJ1-2, with D possibly being TRBD1 (6 bases). Germline assignment: CDR1 LNHDA and CDR2 SQIVND (reference sequence). The length of the CDR3 is 17 residues. V shed 5 bases and J shed 1 base, with 20 bases lying between them. CDR3: CASSFDNSGHLNYGYTF. In DNA form, the CDR3 reads TGTGCCAGTAGTTTCGATAACTCGGGACATCTTAACTATGGCTACACCTTC.

The chain links TRBV4-1 to TRBJ2-5; the match to TRBD2 covers 7 bases. This CDR3 region has 17 residues. The germline CDR1 and CDR2 sequences are MGHRA and YSYEKL. The ends lost 1 base at V and 4 bases at J; junction bases unmatched: 12. The CDR3 DNA reads as TGCGCCAGCAGCCAAGTCGGCGCGGGGGTGCAACCAGAGACCCAGTACTTC. Amino acids: CASSQVGAGVQPETQYF.

The chain couples TRBV29-1 to TRBJ1-4; maybe TRBD1 (6 bases). The ends were cut back, 7 bases at V and 8 bases at J, with 8 bases in the middle. The CDR3 is 10 amino acids. The germline V gene has CDR1 SQVTM and CDR2 ANQGSEA. The CDR3 sequence is CSGGTEKLFF. CDR3 DNA sequence: TGCAGCGGCGGGACAGAAAAACTGTTTTTT.

The CDR3 is CASSPWDSPTREQFF. The CDR3 DNA follows: TGTGCCAGCAGCCCGTGGGACAGCCCTACAAGAGAGCAGTTCTTC. V is TRBV11-2 and J is TRBJ2-1, with TRBD1 matching over 7 bases. The CDR3 extends over 15 amino acids. Germline-derived CDR1 and CDR2 are SGHAT and FQNNGV. Trimming at V came to 5 bases and at J to 10 bases, leaving 14 bases not matched to a gene.

The gene calls are TRBV7-9 and TRBJ1-2; D is uncertain. The CDR3 covers 13 residues. The V and J ends lost 1 base and 6 bases respectively, with 9 bases between them. Germline V lookup: CDR1 SEHNR, CDR2 FQNEAQ (reference sequence). CDR3 DNA: TGTGCCAGCAGCTTAGGCAGATACGATGGCTACACCTTC. Its translation is CASSLGRYDGYTF.

With respect to this clone: A read error may produce the germline difference seen at one junction end. This chain connects TRBV7-7 to TRBJ2-3, with a tentative D call TRBD2 (6 bases). The germline gives CDR1 SSHAT, CDR2 FNYEAQ (reference sequence). The CDR3 loop spans 15 amino acids. CDR3 in amino acids: CASSLGGTLTDTQYF. CDR3 DNA: TGTGCTAGCAGCTTAGGCGGGACCCTCACAGATACGCAGTATTTT.

The V gene is TRBV5-1, the J gene TRBJ2-3; D unresolved. Germline-derived CDR1 and CDR2 are SGHRS and YFSETQ. The CDR3 sequence is 14 residues long. The V end lost 0 bases, the J end lost 6 bases, and 11 bases lay between the germline ends. CDR3 residues: CASSLERIGDTQYF. The CDR3 coding sequence is TGCGCCAGCAGCTTGGAACGGATAGGGGATACGCAGTATTTT.

This CDR3 reads CASSMRRDKNTDTQYF. CDR3 nucleotides: TGTGCCAGTAGTATGCGGCGGGATAAGAACACAGATACGCAGTATTTT. V gene TRBV19 combines with J gene TRBJ2-3, with D possibly being TRBD2 (6 bases). The CDR3 contains 16 residues. CDR1 LNHDA and CDR2 SQIVND come from the germline V gene (reference sequence). V shed 3 bases and J shed 2 bases, with 15 bases lying between them.

CDR3 loop: CSASPGSGRVSYNEQFF. The CDR3 DNA sequence: TGCAGTGCTAGTCCAGGGAGCGGGAGAGTCTCCTACAATGAGCAGTTCTTC. The chain links TRBV20-1 to TRBJ2-1, with 8 bases identical to TRBD2. CDR3 size: 17 residues. V dropped 3 bases and J dropped 0; count of bases not matched to a gene: 10. The germline V gene encodes CDR1 DFQATT and CDR2 SNEGSKA (reference sequence).

This clone was seen more than once but under ten times. The chain employs TRBV10-1 and TRBJ2-7, with TRBD1 matching over 9 bases. The V and J ends lost 3 bases and 2 bases, in that order; junction bases with no gene match: 5. The CDR3 length is 15 residues. The germline gives CDR1 WNHNN, CDR2 SYGVQD (reference sequence). The CDR3 coding sequence is TGCGCCAGCAGTGATGCCCGGACAGGGGCCTACGAGCAGTACTTC. Protein product: CASSDARTGAYEQYF.

The chain is built from TRBV24-1 and TRBJ2-4; 9 bases fit TRBD1. The CDR3 runs 12 residues. Germline V gene sequence: CDR1 KGHDR, CDR2 SFDVKD. The V segment lost 9 bases and the J segment 10 bases; nucleotides outside the gene matches: 6. CDR3 protein: CATSTGTGIQYF. CDR3 DNA: TGTGCCACCTCGACAGGGACAGGGATTCAGTACTTC.

This chain joins TRBV5-4 and TRBJ1-3; TRBD1 matches at 8 bases. Germline CDR1 SGHNT, CDR2 YYREEE (reference sequence). The junction had 4 bases not matched to a gene; V was cut back by 4 bases and J by 4 bases. CDR3 length equals 14 residues. The CDR3, as DNA: TGTGCCAGCAGCGCGACAGGGGTGGGAAACACCATATATTTT. Its protein is CASSATGVGNTIYF.

V and J are TRBV5-1 and TRBJ1-1, with no clear D. The V and J ends lost 0 bases and 0 bases respectively, with 9 bases between them. This CDR3 contains 15 residues. Per the germline V gene, CDR1 is SGHRS and CDR2 is YFSETQ. In DNA form, the CDR3 reads TGCGCCAGCAGCTTGGAGCTCCGCATGAACACTGAAGCTTTCTTT. Amino acid sequence: CASSLELRMNTEAFF.